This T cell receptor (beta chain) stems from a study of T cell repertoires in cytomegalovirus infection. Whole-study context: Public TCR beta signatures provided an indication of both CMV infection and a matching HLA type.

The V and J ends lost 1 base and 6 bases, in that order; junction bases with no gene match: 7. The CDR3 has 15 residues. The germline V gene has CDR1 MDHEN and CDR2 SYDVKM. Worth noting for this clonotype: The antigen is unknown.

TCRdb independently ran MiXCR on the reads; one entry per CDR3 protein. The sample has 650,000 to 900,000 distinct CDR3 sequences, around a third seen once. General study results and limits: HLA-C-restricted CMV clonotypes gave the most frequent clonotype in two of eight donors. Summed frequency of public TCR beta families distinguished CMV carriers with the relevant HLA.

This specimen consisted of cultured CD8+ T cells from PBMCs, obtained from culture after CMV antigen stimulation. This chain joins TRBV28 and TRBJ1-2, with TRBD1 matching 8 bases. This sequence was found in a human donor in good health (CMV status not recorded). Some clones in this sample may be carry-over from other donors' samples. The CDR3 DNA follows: TGTGCCAGCAGTTTATTGGCAGGGGGCGCGGATGGCTACACCTTC. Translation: CASSLLAGGADGYTF.